This passage covers 6 T cell receptor beta chains from one sample sequenced in a study of cytomegalovirus exposure and HLA in healthy donors. In the PCR, 60 Vbeta and 13 Jbeta primers were used. Profiling relied on immunoSEQ multiplex PCR, and the TCRdb table lists in-frame clones only, not all of them. The sample gives over 150,000 clones, more than 65% of which show up once; around 1.3% is in the top ten. Sequenced: PBMCs. Receptors originate from a woman aged 50 to 60 in good health and CMV-seronegative.

The chain is built from TRBV6-1 and TRBJ2-7, with TRBD1 identical over 9 bases. This CDR3 spans 15 amino acids. CDR1 MNHNS and CDR2 SASEGT come from the germline V gene. J was trimmed by 3 bases and V by 8 bases; bases with no gene match: 11. Written as DNA, the CDR3 is TGTGCCAGCGTTTTCCGGGACAGGGTGGTCTACGAGCAGTACTTC. The encoded protein is CASVFRDRVVYEQYF.

This chain connects TRBV9 to TRBJ1-1, with D unresolved. Germline CDR1 and CDR2: SGDLS and YYNGEE. The CDR3 spans 13 residues. The germline V and J ends were trimmed by 0 bases and 7 bases, with 10 bases remaining between them. The DNA of the CDR3 is TGTGCCAGCAGCGTAGAAGGGAGCGGTGAAGCTTTCTTT. As protein: CASSVEGSGEAFF.

This clone has a single count. The chain joins TRBV7-2 to TRBJ2-1, with a tentative D call TRBD1 (5 bases). The CDR3 runs to 15 residues. Germline assignment: CDR1 SGHTA and CDR2 FQGNSA. The V gene lost 3 bases and the J gene lost 5 bases, with 14 bases spanning the gap. CDR3 region: CASSLVAGIDNEQFF. In DNA, the CDR3 is TGTGCCAGCAGCTTGGTGGCAGGGATCGACAATGAGCAGTTCTTC.

V and J are TRBV7-9 and TRBJ2-3; 8 positions agree with TRBD2. The CDR3 contains 18 residues. V lost 4 bases and J lost 4; bases outside the gene matches: 16. Germline CDR1 reads SEHNR; CDR2 reads FQNEAQ (reference sequence). The CDR3 coding sequence is TGTGCCAGCAGCTCCTACCTCTCACTAGCGGCCGGCGCAGATACGCAGTATTTT. Its translation is CASSSYLSLAAGADTQYF.

This clone was detected once. The chain uses TRBV6-1 and TRBJ2-1; 9 bases are shared with TRBD2. V trimming: 1 base; J trimming: 8 bases; junction bases outside the gene matches: 9. The CDR3 spans 16 residues. From germline, CDR1 is MNHNS and CDR2 SASEGT. The CDR3 DNA reads as TGTGCCAGCAGTGAAGTTCGCGCGGGAGGGCCGGATGAGCAGTTCTTC. Its protein product is CASSEVRAGGPDEQFF.

The J gene is TRBJ1-5, the V gene TRBV19; 7 bases line up with TRBD1. CDR3 length: 17 amino acids. The germline V gene encodes CDR1 LNHDA and CDR2 SQIVND (reference sequence). The V gene end was trimmed by 3 bases and the J gene end by 0 bases; junction bases not matched to a gene: 8. CDR3 residues: CASSIGDSLHSNQPQHF. In DNA, the CDR3 is TGTGCCAGTAGTATTGGGGACAGCCTTCATAGCAATCAGCCCCAGCATTTT.